This entry describes one TCR beta chain. The V segment lost 4 bases and the J segment 1 base; nucleotides outside the gene matches: 10. This CDR3 is 17 amino acids long. In germline, CDR1 is SGHDN, CDR2 FVKESK. These data originate in a study of blood T cell repertoires in COVID-19. In the study overall: Acute and convalescent COVID-19 specimens originated in the United States, Italy and Spain.

Produced via immunoSEQ multiplex PCR; TCRdb's table is partial and in-frame only. The sample consists of some 150,000 clones, roughly 80% of them appearing once. This TCR derives from a man in his fifties or sixties with acute or convalescent COVID-19. Sample: peripheral blood. The chain has TRBV14 and TRBJ2-5, with 9 bases aligning to TRBD2. The CDR3 is CASSPIGGGRAQETQYF. The CDR3 DNA reads TGTGCCAGCAGCCCCATAGGGGGCGGGAGGGCCCAAGAGACCCAGTACTTC.